What follows are 9 T cell receptor beta chains derived from one specimen sequenced in a study of OX40 agonist ivuxolimab in advanced cancers. TCRdb keeps only in-frame clones here, not all; method: immunoSEQ multiplex PCR. The sample has about 49,000 clones, 60% to 80% seen once; the top ten hold 7.9%. The specimen comprised CD4+ or CD8+ T cells sorted from blood, sampled in a trial of the OX40 agonist ivuxolimab. The receptors stem from an adult with an advanced solid tumor such as melanoma, head and neck, liver or kidney cancer.

This sequence joins TRBV7-2 and TRBJ2-5, with 13 positions matching TRBD2. V shed 3 bases, J shed 5 bases, and the junction held 3 bases outside the gene matches. The germline V gene has CDR1 SGHTA and CDR2 FQGNSA. The CDR3 has 15 amino acids. The chain's CDR3 is CASSFQTSGRETQYF. CDR3 nucleotide sequence: TGTGCCAGCAGCTTCCAGACTAGCGGGAGGGAGACCCAGTACTTC.

This chain links TRBV29-1 with TRBJ2-4, with no clear D. V was shortened by 6 bases and J by 0 bases, with 12 bases between the two germline ends. Looked up from germline, CDR1 is SQVTM and CDR2 is ANQGSEA. This CDR3 contains 14 residues. CDR3 coding DNA: TGCAGCGTCCGGGCTGACATAGCCAAAAACATTCAGTACTTC. Amino acid sequence: CSVRADIAKNIQYF.

The gene calls are TRBV11-3 and TRBJ2-3; TRBD2 agrees at 11 bases. The germline V gene encodes CDR1 SGHNT and CDR2 YENEEA. V gave up 5 bases and J gave up 8 bases; unmatched junction bases: 9. The CDR3 has 15 amino acids. CDR3 sequence: CASSIRTSGPSTQYF. The CDR3 DNA is TGTGCCAGCAGCATACGGACTAGCGGGCCCAGTACGCAGTATTTT.

V and J are TRBV5-4 and TRBJ1-1, with D maybe TRBD1 (6 bases). The CDR3 has 15 amino acids. Trimming left V 4 bases short and J 3 bases short, with 16 bases between. Germline V gives CDR1 SGHNT, CDR2 YYREEE (reference sequence). CDR3 nucleotide sequence: TGTGCCAGCAGCGTAGGGGGGGATTTGGACACTGAAGCTTTCTTT. Translation: CASSVGGDLDTEAFF. Based on the CDR3 plus reference TRBV5-4 and TRBJ1-1, the full variable domain is ETGVTQSPTHLIKTRGQQVTLRCSSQSGHNTVSWYQQALGQGPQFIFQYYREEENGRGNFPPRFSGLQFPNYSSELNVNALELDDSALYLCASSVGGDLDTEAFFGQGTRLTVV.

The chain uses TRBV18 and TRBJ1-1, with unresolved D. Germline CDR1 is KGHSH and CDR2 is LQKENI. The V gene lost 0 bases and the J gene lost 4 bases, with 6 bases spanning the gap. The CDR3 contains 13 residues. CDR3 DNA sequence: TGTGCCAGCTCACCACCGGTCACCACTGAAGCTTTCTTT. It is translated as CASSPPVTTEAFF.

The chain is built from TRBV2 and TRBJ2-1; 11 bases agree with TRBD2. The J segment lost 2 bases and the V segment lost 5 bases, leaving 11 bases of the junction unmatched. Germline values: CDR1 SNHLY, CDR2 FYNNEI. CDR3 length equals 18 residues. CDR3 loop: CASSRISSTSGTYNEQFF. The CDR3 bases are TGTGCCAGCAGTCGCATTAGCTCGACTAGCGGGACCTACAATGAGCAGTTCTTC.

The CDR3 spells CASSPYTQGETQYF. The CDR3 DNA sequence: TGTGCCAGTAGTCCCTACACGCAGGGGGAGACCCAGTACTTC. V is TRBV19 and J is TRBJ2-5; TRBD1 might be the D (6 bases). Germline V gene data show CDR1 as LNHDA and CDR2 as SQIVND (reference sequence). The CDR3 is 14 residues long. The V and J ends lost 5 bases and 5 bases respectively, with 15 bases between them.

This chain links TRBV30 with TRBJ2-5, with TRBD1 identical over 9 bases. TRBJ2-7 matches the DNA end more closely, so the J call is doubtful. Looked up from germline, CDR1 is GTSNPN and CDR2 is SVGIG (reference sequence). This CDR3 has 12 amino acids. The DNA for the CDR3 is TGTGCCTGGAGCAAACAGGGGGCCGAGCAGTACTTC. The encoded protein is CAWSKQGAEQYF.

The V call is TRBV7-2, the J call TRBJ1-2; tentative D call: TRBD1 (5 bases). The CDR3 totals 15 residues. The germline gives CDR1 SGHTA, CDR2 FQGNSA. The ends were cut back, 5 bases at V and 2 bases at J, with 15 bases in the middle. The CDR3 loop is CASSLDLGGNYGYTF. The CDR3 coding sequence is TGTGCCAGCAGCCTAGACCTGGGGGGGAACTATGGCTACACCTTC.